Each of the 17 T cell receptor beta chains below was sequenced from the same sample in a study of blood T cell repertoires in COVID-19. TCRdb's copy holds only in-frame clones and misses some; the assay was immunoSEQ multiplex PCR. The sample lists approximately 280,000 clones, about 89% occurring once. Sequencing was performed on peripheral blood. Receptor source: a man aged 35-49 years with acute or convalescent COVID-19.

V gene TRBV24-1 combines with J gene TRBJ2-1; 8 positions match TRBD2. Germline V gene lookup returns CDR1 KGHDR and CDR2 SFDVKD. The length of the CDR3 is 16 residues. The V gene end was trimmed by 0 bases and the J gene end by 4 bases; junction bases not matched to a gene: 4. CDR3 residues: CATSDLDGGVYNEQFF. CDR3 bases: TGTGCCACCAGTGATTTGGACGGGGGGGTTTACAATGAGCAGTTCTTC.

The chain is built from TRBV25-1 and TRBJ2-3; TRBD1 aligns across 7 bases. Losses at the gene ends were 3 bases for V and 2 bases for J; bases not matched to a gene: 11. Germline CDR1 reads MGHDK; CDR2 reads SYGVNS. CDR3 length: 17 residues. For the CDR3, the DNA is TGTGCCAGCAGTGATTCGGTCCCGGGACAGTTCACAGATACGCAGTATTTT. This codes for CASSDSVPGQFTDTQYF. The full variable domain, its missing parts supplied by reference TRBV25-1 and TRBJ2-3, is EADIYQTPRYLVIGTGKKITLECSQTMGHDKMYWYQQDPGMELHLIHYSYGVNSTEKGDLSSESTVSRIRTEHFPLTLESARPSHTSQYLCASSDSVPGQFTDTQYFGPGTRLTVL.

This chain joins TRBV7-2 and TRBJ2-7; tentatively, D is TRBD2 (5 bases). The V gene's germline CDR1 is SGHTA and CDR2 FQGNSA. V shed 5 bases and J shed 0 bases, with 14 bases lying between them. The CDR3 consists of 15 residues. As DNA, the CDR3 is TGTGCCAGCAGCACTGAGGCGACTAACTCCTACGAGCAGTACTTC. Translating gives CASSTEATNSYEQYF.

V gene TRBV4-1 combines with J gene TRBJ1-5; 9 nucleotides line up with TRBD1. The CDR3 has 17 residues. Trimming at V came to 1 base and at J to 4 bases, leaving 8 bases not matched to a gene. Germline values: CDR1 MGHRA, CDR2 YSYEKL. CDR3 in amino acids: CASSQAYYGQGNQPQHF. In nucleotides, the CDR3 is TGCGCCAGCAGCCAAGCCTACTATGGACAGGGGAATCAGCCCCAGCATTTT.

This clone has a single count. J is TRBJ2-3 and V is TRBV11-3; TRBD2 is a possible D gene (6 bases). Germline V gives CDR1 SGHNT, CDR2 YENEEA. Deletions cut 5 bases from V and 1 base from J, with 10 bases between. The CDR3 sequence is 14 residues long. The CDR3 DNA sequence: TGTGCCAGCAGCCTACGCGGGGGCACAGATACGCAGTATTTT. Its protein is CASSLRGGTDTQYF. The whole variable domain, remainder taken from reference TRBV11-3 and TRBJ2-3, is EAGVVQSPRYKIIEKKQPVAFWCNPISGHNTLYWYLQNLGQGPELLIRYENEEAVDDSQLPKDRFSAERLKGVDSTLKIQPAELGDSAVYLCASSLRGGTDTQYFGPGTRLTVL.

This rearrangement joins TRBV5-1 to TRBJ2-3; a weak D match, TRBD2 (5 bases). The V and J ends lost 4 bases and 3 bases respectively, with 15 bases between them. The germline V gene encodes CDR1 SGHRS and CDR2 YFSETQ. This CDR3 comprises 15 residues. CDR3 nucleotide sequence: TGCGCCAGCAGCCTAGAGCCGGGATTAACAGATACGCAGTATTTT. Translated: CASSLEPGLTDTQYF. The full variable domain, its missing parts supplied by reference TRBV5-1 and TRBJ2-3, is KAGVTQTPRYLIKTRGQQVTLSCSPISGHRSVSWYQQTPGQGLQFLFEYFSETQRNKGNFPGRFSGRQFSNSRSEMNVSTLELGDSALYLCASSLEPGLTDTQYFGPGTRLTVL.

In this sample, this clone turned up a few times. The chain links TRBV29-1 to TRBJ2-3; 10 bases are shared with TRBD2. The CDR3 covers 14 residues. V dropped 7 bases and J dropped 6; count of bases not matched to a gene: 10. Germline V gives CDR1 SQVTM, CDR2 ANQGSEA. The CDR3 loop is CSAFSSGGMDTQYF. For the CDR3, the DNA is TGCAGCGCGTTCTCTAGCGGGGGCATGGATACGCAGTATTTT.

The chain joins TRBV30 to TRBJ1-6; D unresolved. V was clipped by 0 bases and J by 0 bases, with 9 bases between them. CDR1 is GTSNPN and CDR2 is SVGIG in the germline V gene (reference sequence). This CDR3 spans 16 amino acids. Written as DNA, the CDR3 is TGTGCCTGGAGTGTACAACGACTCTCCTATAATTCACCCCTCCACTTT. Translation gives CAWSVQRLSYNSPLHF.

The J gene is TRBJ1-1, the V gene TRBV3-1 (or the pseudogene TRBV3-2), with D possibly TRBD1 on 6 matching bases. The CDR3 runs 16 residues. Trimming took 4 bases from V and 0 from J, leaving 15 bases between them. Per the germline V gene, CDR1 is LGHDT and CDR2 is YNNKEL (reference sequence). CDR3 in DNA: TGTGCCAGCAGCCGGGGGGGCGGTTCGCTGAACACTGAAGCTTTCTTT. Its translation: CASSRGGGSLNTEAFF.

The genes are TRBV6-5 and TRBJ2-3; 7 nucleotides agree with TRBD2. From germline, CDR1 is MNHEY and CDR2 SVGAGI. The V gene end was trimmed by 7 bases and the J gene end by 5 bases; junction bases not matched to a gene: 6. The CDR3 runs to 13 residues. CDR3 bases: TGTGCCAGCACCCTACCGGGGGGAGATACGCAGTATTTT. It encodes CASTLPGGDTQYF.

J is TRBJ1-5 and V is TRBV19; no clear D. Trimming shortened V by 6 bases and J by 4 bases, and 7 bases separated the two germline ends. The germline V gene encodes CDR1 LNHDA and CDR2 SQIVND (reference sequence). This CDR3 has 12 residues. The chain's CDR3 is CASRTGNQPQHF. As DNA, the CDR3 is TGTGCCAGTAGGACTGGAAATCAGCCCCAGCATTTT.

The chain links TRBV6-2 or TRBV6-3 to TRBJ1-3; 7 bases agree with TRBD1. The CDR3 is made up of 14 amino acids. Germline V CDR1 and CDR2: MNHEY, SVGEGT. Trimming took 5 bases from V and 4 from J; bases not matched to a gene: 5. CDR3 coding DNA: TGTGCCAGCAGTGATGGACAGGCCGGAAACACCATATATTTT. Its translation: CASSDGQAGNTIYF.

The CDR3: CASSAQGPYTEAFF. The CDR3 nucleotides are TGTGCCAGTAGTGCTCAGGGGCCCTACACTGAAGCTTTCTTT. The chain combines TRBV19 with TRBJ1-1; the D gene is possibly TRBD1 (6 bases). This CDR3 is 14 amino acids long. Germline lookup yields CDR1 LNHDA and CDR2 SQIVND (reference sequence). Trimming pared 5 bases from V and 3 bases from J, leaving 13 bases between.

The V and J genes are TRBV5-5 and TRBJ2-2; perhaps TRBD1 as D (6 bases). The CDR3 loop spans 16 amino acids. V lost 4 bases and J 7 bases, leaving 20 bases between the germline ends. CDR1 and CDR2 from the germline V gene are SGHKS and YYEKEE (reference sequence). The CDR3 loop is CASSLNPTGRYGELFF. CDR3 sequence (DNA): TGTGCCAGCAGCCTTAACCCTACAGGGAGATACGGGGAGCTGTTTTTT. The full variable domain, in which reference TRBV5-5 and TRBJ2-2 provide the parts outside the CDR3, is DAGVTQSPTHLIKTRGQQVTLRCSPISGHKSVSWYQQVLGQGPQFIFQYYEKEERGRGNFPDRFSARQFPNYSSELNVNALLLGDSALYLCASSLNPTGRYGELFFGEGSRLTVL.

The table lists this clone with a few counts. Here the CDR3 reads CASMDNVETQYF. The CDR3 nucleotides are TGTGCCAGCATGGACAATGTAGAGACCCAGTACTTC. The chain has TRBV6-5 and TRBJ2-5; tentatively, D is TRBD1 (5 bases). Looked up from germline, CDR1 is MNHEY and CDR2 is SVGAGI. Trimming pared 7 bases from V and 4 bases from J, leaving 10 bases between. This CDR3 region has 12 residues.

This clone has only a few counts. The rearrangement uses TRBV5-4 and TRBJ1-1; tentatively, D is TRBD1 (5 bases). The CDR3 sequence is 16 residues long. The V gene's germline CDR1 is SGHNT and CDR2 YYREEE (reference sequence). V lost 5 bases, J lost 6 bases, and 23 bases lay in between. The CDR3 protein is CASSYYGGEMWAEAFF. CDR3 in DNA: TGTGCCAGCAGTTACTACGGGGGGGAAATGTGGGCTGAAGCTTTCTTT.

V is TRBV24-1 and J is TRBJ2-7; TRBD1 matches at 7 bases. This CDR3 contains 16 residues. J was trimmed by 2 bases and V by 9 bases; bases with no gene match: 15. Looked up from germline, CDR1 is KGHDR and CDR2 is SFDVKD. CDR3 in DNA: TGTGCCACCGCCTCGGGACAGCCACCCCTTCCCTACGAGCAGTACTTC. This codes for CATASGQPPLPYEQYF.